This T cell receptor beta chain originates from a study of T cells and Merkel cell carcinoma outcomes (dated by TCRdb to the early 2020s). About the study as a whole: In patients with Merkel cell carcinoma, researchers looked at whether the T-cell repertoire of the tumor, along with T-cell density, could predict clinical outcome.

The samples were taken from patients with Merkel cell carcinoma. The study at large found these results: T-cell repertoire features combined with T-cell density were reported to predict clinical outcomes in Merkel cell carcinoma patients.

Comment on this clone: The clone's antigen remains unknown. Qualities for individual bases were not recorded, and no much larger clone is one base off.

The library was built by means of the immunoSEQ multiplex PCR assay. In TCRdb, the immuneACCESS table is reduced to in-frame sequences with V and J assigned. These tables do not hold every clone; where another copy was compared, an unresolved V gene accounts for under half, and the others remain unexplained. Recorded for this sample are roughly 450 clones; roughly nine tenths of them occurred a single time. 5.5% to 8% of the sample is held by the ten biggest clonotypes. CDR1 and CDR2, looked up from the germline V gene, are SGHVS and FNYEAQ. V lost 1 base and J lost 5 bases; the stretch between them is 4 bases long. From the cysteine through the phenylalanine, the CDR3 covers 12 amino acids. Only the CDR3 portion is preserved as DNA: 36 bases, with reading frame beginning at the first base.

Sequenced: tumor tissue from Merkel cell carcinoma. The receptor was derived from a human donor with Merkel cell carcinoma. The sequence is built from TRBV7-6 and TRBJ2-3; the D gene remains uncertain. The sequenced DNA: TGTGCCAGCAGCTTAGGGAGAGATACGCAGTATTTT. Protein translation: CASSLGRDTQYF.